This T cell receptor beta chain was sequenced during a study of PD-L1 blockade in urothelial cancer. Method: immunoSEQ multiplex PCR; TCRdb's copy keeps in-frame clones and lacks some. The sample carries some 40,000 clones, about 89% recorded once. The CDR3 extends over 15 amino acids. Germline CDR1 and CDR2: ENHRY and SYGVKD. V lost 3 bases and J lost 2; bases outside the gene matches: 7. Time point given: peripheral blood 6 weeks after treatment start. This receptor was taken from a man in his sixties or seventies with urothelial cancer. The chain recombines TRBV10-3 with TRBJ2-7, with TRBD2 matching 7 bases. The sequencing here drew on PBMCs, taken around atezolizumab (anti-PD-L1) treatment. CDR3 sequence reads: CAISDRAGKAYEQYF. As DNA, the CDR3 is TGTGCCATCAGTGATCGAGCGGGGAAGGCCTACGAGCAGTACTTC.